These 4 T cell receptor beta chains share one sample of origin, sequenced in a study of cytomegalovirus exposure and HLA in healthy donors. Primers for the PCR totalled 60 Vbeta and 13 Jbeta. Assay used: immunoSEQ multiplex PCR; TCRdb lists only in-frame clones, some missing. The table has about 160,000 clones, roughly 80% seen once. What was sequenced was PBMCs. All receptors derive from a man in his forties in good health and CMV-seronegative.

This clone was picked up a small number of times. The genes are TRBV13 and TRBJ2-1; 8 bases agree with TRBD2. Germline-derived CDR1 and CDR2 are PRHDT and FYEKMQ (reference sequence). This CDR3 is 17 amino acids long. V shed 0 bases, J shed 0 bases, and the junction held 4 bases outside the gene matches. The chain's CDR3 is CASSLGLAGSSYNEQFF. The CDR3, as DNA: TGTGCCAGCAGCTTAGGGCTAGCGGGCAGCTCCTACAATGAGCAGTTCTTC.

Only one count was recorded for this clone. The rearrangement links TRBV2 to TRBJ1-3; a possible D gene is TRBD1 (5 bases). The V gene's germline CDR1 is SNHLY and CDR2 FYNNEI. The CDR3 loop spans 15 amino acids. Deletions cut 6 bases from V and 0 bases from J, with 12 bases between. The DNA for the CDR3 is TGTGCCAGCAGCTCCCAGGGTGGCTCTGGAAACACCATATATTTT. This codes for CASSSQGGSGNTIYF.

The J gene is TRBJ2-7, the V gene TRBV7-6; 7 bases line up with TRBD2. V was pared by 1 base and J by 6 bases, with 6 bases of the junction left unmatched. This CDR3 has 14 residues. Per the germline V gene, CDR1 is SGHVS and CDR2 is FNYEAQ. The CDR3 nucleotides read TGTGCCAGCAGCTTAGTCACGGGGGGAGGCGAGCAGTACTTC. Translation: CASSLVTGGGEQYF.

The chain couples TRBV29-1 to TRBJ1-6; 8 nucleotides match TRBD1. The germline V gene encodes CDR1 SQVTM and CDR2 ANQGSEA. The V segment lost 6 bases and the J segment 6 bases; nucleotides outside the gene matches: 7. The CDR3 loop spans 14 amino acids. The CDR3 sequence is CSVQQGDLNSPLHF. CDR3 sequence (DNA): TGCAGCGTCCAACAGGGGGATCTTAATTCACCCCTCCACTTT.